Following are 27 T cell receptor beta chains from one sample sequenced in a study of CD8+CD57+ T cells in acquired aplastic anemia. Genomic DNA templated the TCR beta VDJ and CDR3 profiling. Using its own MiXCR run on the reads, TCRdb lists one record per CDR3 protein. The sample shows around 120,000 distinct CDR3 sequences, 40% of them seen only once. In patients chosen for sequencing, flow cytometry had shown CD8+CD57+ cell expansion. The sequencing input was sorted CD4+, CD8+, or CD8+CD57+ T cells (not recorded which) from PBMCs. All receptors derive from a human donor with aplastic anemia.

V and J are TRBV12-3 or TRBV12-4 and TRBJ1-1; unclear D gene. With 6 bases removed from V and 4 bases from J, the gap between germline ends came to 21 bases. The CDR3 covers 16 residues. The CDR3 sequence: CASRVGRMGAVTEAFF. The CDR3 nucleotides read TGTGCCAGCAGGGTGGGGAGGATGGGAGCGGTCACTGAAGCTTTCTTT.

This clonotype was observed many times. The chain uses TRBV6-1 and TRBJ1-6, with 8 nucleotides matching TRBD1. The CDR3 covers 14 residues. Germline assignment: CDR1 MNHNS and CDR2 SASEGT. Trimming at V came to 4 bases and at J to 7 bases, leaving 3 bases not matched to a gene. The DNA for the CDR3 is TGTGCCAGCAGTGGGGGACAGGTCAATTCACCCCTCCACTTT. This codes for CASSGGQVNSPLHF.

The rearrangement links TRBV20-1 to TRBJ2-7; D is perhaps TRBD2 (6 bases). This CDR3 is built from 13 residues. Looked up from germline, CDR1 is DFQATT and CDR2 is SNEGSKA (reference sequence). Deletions cut 3 bases from V and 0 bases from J, with 9 bases between. This CDR3 reads CSASGGSSYEQYF. In DNA form, the CDR3 reads TGCAGTGCTAGCGGAGGGAGCTCCTACGAGCAGTACTTC.

J is TRBJ1-1 and V is TRBV19; D is possibly TRBD1 (5 bases). Germline V gene data show CDR1 as LNHDA and CDR2 as SQIVND (reference sequence). Trimming took off 5 bases at V and 2 bases at J, with 15 bases between the two ends. The CDR3 loop spans 15 amino acids. DNA for the CDR3: TGTGCCAGTAGTCGGACACAGCGCTTTAACACTGAAGCTTTCTTT. It is translated as CASSRTQRFNTEAFF.

The gene calls are TRBV24-1 and TRBJ2-2, with D possibly matching TRBD1 (6 bases). Germline V lookup: CDR1 KGHDR, CDR2 SFDVKD. V was trimmed by 1 base and J by 1 base, leaving 9 bases between them. CDR3 size: 16 residues. CDR3 loop: CATSDFRDKNTGELFF. The CDR3 region has the DNA TGTGCCACCAGTGATTTTCGGGACAAGAACACCGGGGAGCTGTTTTTT.

This clonotype came up many times. The CDR3: CASSESPANTIYF. The CDR3 coding sequence is TGTGCCAGCAGTGAGAGCCCCGCGAACACCATATATTTT. J is TRBJ1-3 and V is TRBV2; no clear D. The germline V gene has CDR1 SNHLY and CDR2 FYNNEI. V was shortened by 3 bases and J by 7 bases, with 10 bases between the two germline ends. The CDR3 runs to 13 residues.

This clonotype showed up many times. V is TRBV7-2 and J is TRBJ1-6; D gene uncertain. This CDR3 has 16 residues. Looked up from germline, CDR1 is SGHTA and CDR2 is FQGNSA. V lost 2 bases, J lost 0 bases, and 8 bases lay in between. The CDR3 bases are TGTGCCAGCAGCTTAAGACGGAGCTCCTATAATTCACCCCTCCACTTT. Its protein is CASSLRRSSYNSPLHF. The full variable domain, rest sourced from reference TRBV7-2 and TRBJ1-6, is GAGVSQSPSNKVTEKGKDVELRCDPISGHTALYWYRQSLGQGLEFLIYFQGNSAPDKSGLPSDRFSAERTGGSVSTLTIQRTQQEDSAVYLCASSLRRSSYNSPLHFGNGTRLTVT.

This clonotype was seen only a few times. The chain is built from TRBV2 and TRBJ2-5, with TRBD1 as a possible D gene (10 bases). CDR3 length: 19 residues. Trimming removed 4 bases at V and 1 base at J, with 25 bases between. Germline CDR1 and CDR2: SNHLY and FYNNEI. CDR3 coding DNA: TGTGCCAGCAGTGGCAACGACAGGGGGCGGGGGGGTTCCCAAGAGACCCAGTACTTC. The encoded protein is CASSGNDRGRGGSQETQYF.

This chain joins TRBV10-3 and TRBJ2-1, with TRBD2 matching 11 bases. The germline CDR1 and CDR2 sequences are ENHRY and SYGVKD. V lost 10 bases and J lost 8; bases outside the gene matches: 10. CDR3 size: 14 residues. The CDR3 nucleotides read TGTGCCACATCGCTAGCGGGGGGCGGCTATGAGCAGTTCTTC. It translates to CATSLAGGGYEQFF.

This clonotype occurred many times. In DNA, the CDR3 is TGTGCCAGCAGCTTTTATAAGGGAGCCCTCCACTTT. Translated, it gives CASSFYKGALHF. The chain couples TRBV7-4 to TRBJ1-6; D gene ambiguous. In germline, CDR1 is SGHVT, CDR2 SQSDAQ. The V end lost 3 bases, the J end lost 14 bases, and 11 bases lay between the germline ends. This CDR3 is 12 amino acids long.

This clonotype was counted a few times. A much larger clonotype is one base distant, so this may be a read error. The chain joins TRBV19 to TRBJ1-2, with D perhaps TRBD1 (6 bases). Per the germline V gene, CDR1 is LNHDA and CDR2 is SQIVND (reference sequence). The CDR3 contains 16 residues. V lost 5 bases to trimming and J lost 4 bases, with 20 bases between them. The CDR3 DNA is TGTGCCAGTAGTGCCGCACTCGGGACACCTGGCTATGGCTACACCTTC. Amino acids: CASSAALGTPGYGYTF.

This clonotype has only one observation. V usage is TRBV19 and J usage is TRBJ1-3; D possibly corresponds to TRBD1 (6 bases). V gave up 10 bases and J gave up 0 bases, with 16 bases separating them. The CDR3 extends over 15 amino acids. Germline V gene sequence: CDR1 LNHDA, CDR2 SQIVND (reference sequence). CDR3 DNA: TGTGCCAACCTACCCGGGACACACTCTGGAAACACCATATATTTT. It codes for CANLPGTHSGNTIYF.

This chain joins TRBV15 and TRBJ1-6; TRBD1 matches at 7 bases. The CDR3 is made up of 14 amino acids. Germline trimming cut 4 bases from V and 7 bases from J; bases unmatched to any gene: 4. Germline V lookup: CDR1 LNHNV, CDR2 YYDKDF (reference sequence). This chain's CDR3 is CATSMWGQNSPLHF. The CDR3, as DNA: TGTGCCACCAGCATGTGGGGACAGAATTCACCCCTCCACTTT. Using reference TRBV15 and TRBJ1-6 for the parts outside the CDR3, the full variable domain is DAMVIQNPRYQVTQFGKPVTLSCSQTLNHNVMYWYQQKSSQAPKLLFHYYDKDFNNEADTPDNFQSRRPNTSFCFLDIRSPGLGDTAMYLCATSMWGQNSPLHFGNGTRLTVT.

This clonotype showed up many times. This rearrangement joins TRBV2 to TRBJ1-6, with D perhaps TRBD1 (5 bases). Trimming pared 7 bases from V and 8 bases from J, leaving 27 bases between. CDR1 is SNHLY and CDR2 is FYNNEI in the germline V gene. The CDR3 has 18 amino acids. CDR3 protein: CASTEGQGRISRDSPLHF. The CDR3 bases are TGTGCCAGCACCGAGGGGCAGGGTCGTATCAGTCGGGATTCACCCCTCCACTTT.

The table lists this clonotype with many counts. The V call is TRBV5-5, the J call TRBJ1-2; 8 bases agree with TRBD1. J gave up 10 bases and V 1 base, and 9 bases lay outside the gene matches. Germline CDR1 SGHKS, CDR2 YYEKEE (reference sequence). CDR3 length equals 14 residues. The CDR3 bases are TGTGCCAGCAGCTTGACAGGGGGGACATTTGACTACACCTTC. Its translation: CASSLTGGTFDYTF.

Worth noting for this clonotype: Germline is not matched at one junction end, which may reflect a read error. V and J are TRBV11-3 and TRBJ2-3; D is ambiguous. The germline V gene encodes CDR1 SGHNT and CDR2 YENEEA. The CDR3 consists of 15 residues. CDR3 sequence (DNA): TGTGCCAGCAGCTTAGAAGGAGTCACCACAAATACGCAGTATTTT. Translated, it gives CASSLEGVTTNTQYF.

This clonotype was recorded many times. J is TRBJ1-5 and V is TRBV6-5; no reliable D call. The CDR3 runs 17 residues. V was shortened by 0 bases and J by 3 bases, with 15 bases between the two germline ends. Germline-derived CDR1 and CDR2 are MNHEY and SVGAGI. CDR3 residues: CASSYSGRNRLNQPQHF. In DNA, the CDR3 is TGTGCCAGCAGTTACTCAGGACGGAATAGACTCAATCAGCCCCAGCATTTT.

The rearrangement uses TRBV11-2 and TRBJ2-7, with a possible D match to TRBD1 (5 bases). The germline V gene has CDR1 SGHAT and CDR2 FQNNGV. The CDR3 is made up of 15 amino acids. Trimming left V 3 bases short and J 1 base short, with 13 bases between. For the CDR3, the DNA is TGTGCCAGCAGCTTCCTGACAGACTTGTCCTACGAGCAGTACTTC. Amino acids: CASSFLTDLSYEQYF.

The genes are TRBV25-1 and TRBJ1-5; no definite D call. The V end was cut by 4 bases, the J end by 2 bases, with 9 bases between. The CDR3 has 14 residues. From germline, CDR1 is MGHDK and CDR2 SYGVNS. CDR3 nucleotides: TGTGCCAGCAGTGCTGCTAACGGCAATCAGCCCCAGCATTTT. Translated, it gives CASSAANGNQPQHF.

The sample holds a few counts of this clonotype. V usage is TRBV7-2 and J usage is TRBJ2-5, with 16 bases fitting TRBD2. The V segment lost 5 bases and the J segment 5 bases; nucleotides outside the gene matches: 5. The CDR3 runs 16 residues. Germline V lookup: CDR1 SGHTA, CDR2 FQGNSA. The CDR3 loop reads CASSATGLAGGETQYF. DNA of the CDR3: TGTGCCAGCAGCGCGACGGGACTAGCGGGGGGGGAGACCCAGTACTTC.

The V call is TRBV29-1, the J call TRBJ1-1; no clear D gene. V dropped 5 bases and J dropped 5 bases, with 9 bases sitting between them. The CDR3 consists of 11 residues. Germline CDR1 is SQVTM and CDR2 is ANQGSEA. The CDR3, as DNA: TGCAGCGTTAACACGGGGACTGAAGCTTTCTTT. Translating it yields CSVNTGTEAFF.

As for this clonotype: This sequence may be a read error, since a much larger clone differs from it by one base. This sequence joins TRBV11-1 and TRBJ2-7; no clear D. The germline V and J ends were trimmed by 5 bases and 4 bases, with 21 bases remaining between them. CDR3 length: 16 amino acids. Per the germline V gene, CDR1 is SGHAT and CDR2 is FQDESV (reference sequence). The CDR3 region is CASSLDPGLLLYEQYF. The CDR3 DNA sequence: TGTGCCAGCAGCCTAGACCCAGGATTATTACTTTACGAGCAGTACTTC.

This clonotype was seen a few times. The chain links TRBV12-3 or TRBV12-4 to TRBJ2-7; D is unclear. Trimming shortened V by 8 bases and J by 5 bases, and 16 bases separated the two germline ends. This CDR3 contains 13 residues. Written as DNA, the CDR3 is TGTGCCAGCCAAGCAAGAGAACGGGACGAGCAGTACTTC. It encodes CASQARERDEQYF.

V is TRBV10-3 and J is TRBJ2-5, with 9 bases matching TRBD2. Per the germline V gene, CDR1 is ENHRY and CDR2 is SYGVKD. The V segment lost 2 bases and the J segment 5 bases; nucleotides outside the gene matches: 3. The CDR3 spans 14 residues. CDR3 protein: CAISELAGRETQYF. CDR3 nucleotides: TGTGCCATCAGTGAGCTAGCGGGGCGGGAGACCCAGTACTTC.

A note on this clonotype: At one of its ends the junction is not consistent with the germline gene, which may arise from a read error. V gene TRBV11-1 combines with J gene TRBJ2-1; 13 bases align to TRBD2. The germline gives CDR1 SGHAT, CDR2 FQDESV (reference sequence). The CDR3 covers 17 residues. CDR3 sequence: CASSLRTSGGSYNEQSF. Written as DNA, the CDR3 is TGTGCCAGCAGCTTAAGGACTAGCGGGGGCTCTTACAATGAGCAGTCCTTC.

This clonotype was recorded many times. The chain carries TRBV5-1 and TRBJ2-1; 9 nucleotides align to TRBD1. Germline CDR1 and CDR2: SGHRS and YFSETQ. After removal of 0 bases from V and 6 bases from J, the junction contained 4 bases not matched to a gene. The length of the CDR3 is 15 residues. DNA of the CDR3: TGCGCCAGCAGCTTGGCACAGGGGGCGATCAATGAGCAGTTCTTC. Encoded protein: CASSLAQGAINEQFF.

In its sample, this clonotype was seen many times. This CDR3 is CASSDGAGDYSNQPQHF. The CDR3 DNA is TGTGCCAGCAGTGATGGGGCAGGGGACTATAGCAATCAGCCCCAGCATTTT. The chain recombines TRBV25-1 with TRBJ1-5; tentatively, D is TRBD1 (6 bases). Germline CDR1 MGHDK, CDR2 SYGVNS. This CDR3 is 17 amino acids long. Trimming removed 3 bases from V and 0 bases from J, with 15 bases in between. Together with reference TRBV25-1 and TRBJ1-5, the CDR3 gives the full variable domain: EADIYQTPRYLVIGTGKKITLECSQTMGHDKMYWYQQDPGMELHLIHYSYGVNSTEKGDLSSESTVSRIRTEHFPLTLESARPSHTSQYLCASSDGAGDYSNQPQHFGDGTRLSIL.